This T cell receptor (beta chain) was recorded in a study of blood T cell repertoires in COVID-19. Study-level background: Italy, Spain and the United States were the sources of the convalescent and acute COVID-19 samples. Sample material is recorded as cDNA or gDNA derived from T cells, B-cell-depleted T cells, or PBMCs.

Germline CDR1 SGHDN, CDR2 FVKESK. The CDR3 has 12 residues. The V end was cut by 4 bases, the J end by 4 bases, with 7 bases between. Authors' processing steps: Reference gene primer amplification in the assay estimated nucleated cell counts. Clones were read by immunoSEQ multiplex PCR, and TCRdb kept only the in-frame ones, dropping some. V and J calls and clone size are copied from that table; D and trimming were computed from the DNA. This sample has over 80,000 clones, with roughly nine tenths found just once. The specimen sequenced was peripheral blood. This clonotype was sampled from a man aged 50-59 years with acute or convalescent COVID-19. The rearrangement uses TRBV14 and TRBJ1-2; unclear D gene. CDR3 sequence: CASSPWAYGYTF. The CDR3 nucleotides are TGTGCCAGCAGCCCTTGGGCCTATGGCTACACCTTC.